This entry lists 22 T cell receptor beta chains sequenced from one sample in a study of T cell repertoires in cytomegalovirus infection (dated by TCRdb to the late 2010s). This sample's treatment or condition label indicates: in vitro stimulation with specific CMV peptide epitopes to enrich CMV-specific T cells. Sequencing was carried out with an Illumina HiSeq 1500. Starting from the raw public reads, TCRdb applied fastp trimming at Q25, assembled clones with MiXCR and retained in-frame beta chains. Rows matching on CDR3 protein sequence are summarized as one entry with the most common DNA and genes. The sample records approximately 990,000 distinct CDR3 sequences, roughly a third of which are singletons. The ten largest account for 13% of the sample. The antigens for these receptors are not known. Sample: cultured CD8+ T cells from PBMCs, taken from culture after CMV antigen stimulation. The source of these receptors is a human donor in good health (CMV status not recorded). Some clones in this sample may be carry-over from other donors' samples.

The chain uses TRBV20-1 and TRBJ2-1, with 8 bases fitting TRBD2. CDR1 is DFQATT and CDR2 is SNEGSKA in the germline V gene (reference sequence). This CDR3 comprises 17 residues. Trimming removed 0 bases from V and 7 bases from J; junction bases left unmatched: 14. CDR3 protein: CSARDFGMAGGRNEQFF. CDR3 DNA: TGCAGTGCTAGAGATTTCGGGATGGCGGGGGGACGTAATGAGCAGTTCTTC.

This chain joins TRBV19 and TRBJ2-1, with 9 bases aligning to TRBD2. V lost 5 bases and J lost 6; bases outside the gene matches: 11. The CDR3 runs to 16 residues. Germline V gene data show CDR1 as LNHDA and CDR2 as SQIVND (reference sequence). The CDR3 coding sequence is TGTGCCAGTAGTCTACAAGGAGGGACTAGCCTCAATGAGCAGTTCTTC. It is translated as CASSLQGGTSLNEQFF. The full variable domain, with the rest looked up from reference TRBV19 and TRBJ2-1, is DGGITQSPKYLFRKEGQNVTLSCEQNLNHDAMYWYRQDPGQGLRLIYYSQIVNDFQKGDIAEGYSVSREKKESFPLTVTSAQKNPTAFYLCASSLQGGTSLNEQFFGPGTRLTVL.

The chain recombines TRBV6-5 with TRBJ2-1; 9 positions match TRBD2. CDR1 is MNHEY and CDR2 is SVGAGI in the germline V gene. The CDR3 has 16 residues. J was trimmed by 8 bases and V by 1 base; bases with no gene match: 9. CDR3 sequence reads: CASSYYTSGPVHEQFF. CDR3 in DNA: TGTGCCAGCAGTTACTACACTAGCGGGCCTGTTCATGAGCAGTTCTTC.

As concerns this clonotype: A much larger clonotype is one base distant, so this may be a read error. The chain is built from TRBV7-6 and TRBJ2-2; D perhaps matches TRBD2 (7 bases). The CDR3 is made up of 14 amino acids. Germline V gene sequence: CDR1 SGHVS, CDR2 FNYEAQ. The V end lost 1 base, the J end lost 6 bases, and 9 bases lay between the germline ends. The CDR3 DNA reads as TGTGCCAGCAGCTTAGGGGGGGGCCCCGGGGAGCTGTTTTTT. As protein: CASSLGGGPGELFF.

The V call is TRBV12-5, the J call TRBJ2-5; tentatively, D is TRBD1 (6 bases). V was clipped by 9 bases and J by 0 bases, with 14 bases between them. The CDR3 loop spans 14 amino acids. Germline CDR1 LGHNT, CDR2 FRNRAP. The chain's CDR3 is CASAGVWYQETQYF. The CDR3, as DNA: TGTGCTAGCGCAGGGGTGTGGTACCAAGAGACCCAGTACTTC. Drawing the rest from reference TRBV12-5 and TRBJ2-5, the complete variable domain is DARVTQTPRHKVTEMGQEVTMRCQPILGHNTVFWYRQTMMQGLELLAYFRNRAPLDDSGMPKDRFSAEMPDATLATLKIQPSEPRDSAVYFCASAGVWYQETQYFGPGTRLLVL.

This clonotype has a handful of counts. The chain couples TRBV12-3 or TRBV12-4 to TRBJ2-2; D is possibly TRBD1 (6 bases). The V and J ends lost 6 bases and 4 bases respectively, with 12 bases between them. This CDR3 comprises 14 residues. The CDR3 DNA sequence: TGTGCCAGCAGCACGGGACAACTCACCGGGGAGCTGTTTTTT. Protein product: CASSTGQLTGELFF.

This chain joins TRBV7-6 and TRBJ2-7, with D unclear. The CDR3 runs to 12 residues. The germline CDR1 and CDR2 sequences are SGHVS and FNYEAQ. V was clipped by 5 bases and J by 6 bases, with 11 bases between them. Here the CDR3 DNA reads TGTGCCAGCAGCCCAGGCCTCCGCGAGCAGTACGTC. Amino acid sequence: CASSPGLREQYV.

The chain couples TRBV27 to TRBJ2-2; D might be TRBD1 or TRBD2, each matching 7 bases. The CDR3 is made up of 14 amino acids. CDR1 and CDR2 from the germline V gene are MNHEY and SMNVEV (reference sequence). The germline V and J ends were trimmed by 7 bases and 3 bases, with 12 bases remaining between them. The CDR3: CASKSGGDTGELFF. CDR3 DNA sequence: TGTGCCAGCAAATCAGGGGGGGACACCGGGGAGCTGTTTTTT.

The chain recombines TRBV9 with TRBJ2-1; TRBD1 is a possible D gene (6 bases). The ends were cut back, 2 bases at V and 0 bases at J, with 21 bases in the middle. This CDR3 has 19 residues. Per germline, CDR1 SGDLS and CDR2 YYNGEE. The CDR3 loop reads CASSVSGRGLFGSYNEQFF. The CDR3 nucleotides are TGTGCCAGCAGCGTTTCGGGCAGGGGTCTCTTCGGCTCCTACAATGAGCAGTTCTTC.

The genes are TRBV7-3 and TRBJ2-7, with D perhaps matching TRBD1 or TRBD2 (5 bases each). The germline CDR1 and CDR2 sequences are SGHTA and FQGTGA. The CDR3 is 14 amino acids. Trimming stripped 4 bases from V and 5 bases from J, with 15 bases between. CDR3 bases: TGTGCCAGCAGCTCCAGGGAGATACCCCACGAGCAGTACTTC. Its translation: CASSSREIPHEQYF.

The CDR3 sequence is CASSLQTSANTEAFF. The DNA of the CDR3 is TGTGCCAGCAGTTTACAGACGTCGGCGAACACTGAAGCTTTCTTT. The chain is built from TRBV27 and TRBJ1-1; D is ambiguous. V was cut by 2 bases and J by 1 base, with 11 bases left in between. This CDR3 contains 15 residues. Germline CDR1 and CDR2: MNHEY and SMNVEV (reference sequence).

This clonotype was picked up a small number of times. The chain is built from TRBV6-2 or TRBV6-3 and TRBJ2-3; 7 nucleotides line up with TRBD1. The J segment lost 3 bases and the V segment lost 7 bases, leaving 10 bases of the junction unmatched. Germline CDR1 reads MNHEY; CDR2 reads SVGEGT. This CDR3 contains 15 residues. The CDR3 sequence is CASTTEGAETDTQYF. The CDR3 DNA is TGTGCCAGCACTACCGAGGGGGCGGAAACAGATACGCAGTATTTT.

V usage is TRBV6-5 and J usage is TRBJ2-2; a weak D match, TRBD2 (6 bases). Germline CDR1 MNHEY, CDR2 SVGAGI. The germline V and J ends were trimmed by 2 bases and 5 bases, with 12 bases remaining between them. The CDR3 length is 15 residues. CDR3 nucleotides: TGTGCCAGCAGTTACCTAGCGCCGGGAACCGGGGAGCTGTTTTTT. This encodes CASSYLAPGTGELFF.

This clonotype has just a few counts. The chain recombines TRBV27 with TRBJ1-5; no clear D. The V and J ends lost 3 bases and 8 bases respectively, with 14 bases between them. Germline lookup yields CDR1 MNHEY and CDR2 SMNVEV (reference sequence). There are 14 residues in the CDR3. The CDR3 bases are TGTGCCAGCAGTTTGGTGGCAGGCCTTAAGCCCCAGCATTTT. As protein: CASSLVAGLKPQHF.

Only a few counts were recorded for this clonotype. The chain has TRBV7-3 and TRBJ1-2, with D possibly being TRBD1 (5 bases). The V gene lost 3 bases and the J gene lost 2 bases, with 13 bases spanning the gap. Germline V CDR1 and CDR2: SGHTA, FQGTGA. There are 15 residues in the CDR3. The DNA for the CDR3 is TGTGCCAGCAGCTTCATCGCAGGGCTAAACTATGGCTACACCTTC. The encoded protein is CASSFIAGLNYGYTF.

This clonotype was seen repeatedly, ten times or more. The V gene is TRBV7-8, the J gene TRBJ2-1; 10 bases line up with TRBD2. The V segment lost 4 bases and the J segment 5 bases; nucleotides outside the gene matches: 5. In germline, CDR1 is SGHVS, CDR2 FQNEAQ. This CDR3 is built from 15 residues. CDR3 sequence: CASSSLAGEHNEQFF. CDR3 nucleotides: TGTGCCAGCAGCTCCCTAGCGGGGGAGCACAATGAGCAGTTCTTC.

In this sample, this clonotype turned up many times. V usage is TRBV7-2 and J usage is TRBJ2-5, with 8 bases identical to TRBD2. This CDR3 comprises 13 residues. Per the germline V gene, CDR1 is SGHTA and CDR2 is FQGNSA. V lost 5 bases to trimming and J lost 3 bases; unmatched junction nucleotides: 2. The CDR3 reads CASSRGGKETQYF. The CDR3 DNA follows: TGTGCCAGCAGCCGCGGGGGGAAAGAGACCCAGTACTTC. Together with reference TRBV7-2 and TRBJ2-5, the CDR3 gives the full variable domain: GAGVSQSPSNKVTEKGKDVELRCDPISGHTALYWYRQSLGQGLEFLIYFQGNSAPDKSGLPSDRFSAERTGGSVSTLTIQRTQQEDSAVYLCASSRGGKETQYFGPGTRLLVL.

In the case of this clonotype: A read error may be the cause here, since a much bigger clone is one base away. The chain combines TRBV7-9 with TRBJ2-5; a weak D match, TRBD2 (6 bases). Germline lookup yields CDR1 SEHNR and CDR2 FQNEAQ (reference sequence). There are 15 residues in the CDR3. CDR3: CVSSSPGLIKETQYF. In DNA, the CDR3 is TGTGTCAGCAGCTCCCCGGGACTGATAAAAGAGACCCAGTACTTC.

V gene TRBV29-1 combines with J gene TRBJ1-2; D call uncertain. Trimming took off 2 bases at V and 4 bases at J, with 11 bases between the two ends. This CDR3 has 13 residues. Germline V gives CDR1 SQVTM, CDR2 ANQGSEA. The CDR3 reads CSVEFPGLYGYTF. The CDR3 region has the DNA TGCAGCGTTGAATTCCCAGGCCTCTATGGCTACACCTTC.

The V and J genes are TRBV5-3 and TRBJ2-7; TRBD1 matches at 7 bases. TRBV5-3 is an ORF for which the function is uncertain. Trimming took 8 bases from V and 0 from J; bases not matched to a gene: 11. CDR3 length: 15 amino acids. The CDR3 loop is CASSQDRVISYEQYF. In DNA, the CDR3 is TGTGCCAGCAGCCAAGACAGGGTGATCTCCTACGAGCAGTACTTC.

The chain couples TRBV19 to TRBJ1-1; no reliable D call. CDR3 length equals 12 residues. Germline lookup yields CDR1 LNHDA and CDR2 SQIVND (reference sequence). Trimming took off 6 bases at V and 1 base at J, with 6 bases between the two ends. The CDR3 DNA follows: TGTGCCAGTAGATCTCGGAACACTGAAGCTTTCTTT. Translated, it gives CASRSRNTEAFF.

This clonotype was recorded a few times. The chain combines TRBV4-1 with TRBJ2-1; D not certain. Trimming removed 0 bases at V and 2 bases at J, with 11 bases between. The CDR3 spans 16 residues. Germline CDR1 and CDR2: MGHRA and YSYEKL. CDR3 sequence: CASSQDPGNAYNEQFF. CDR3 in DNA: TGCGCCAGCAGCCAAGACCCAGGCAATGCCTACAATGAGCAGTTCTTC.